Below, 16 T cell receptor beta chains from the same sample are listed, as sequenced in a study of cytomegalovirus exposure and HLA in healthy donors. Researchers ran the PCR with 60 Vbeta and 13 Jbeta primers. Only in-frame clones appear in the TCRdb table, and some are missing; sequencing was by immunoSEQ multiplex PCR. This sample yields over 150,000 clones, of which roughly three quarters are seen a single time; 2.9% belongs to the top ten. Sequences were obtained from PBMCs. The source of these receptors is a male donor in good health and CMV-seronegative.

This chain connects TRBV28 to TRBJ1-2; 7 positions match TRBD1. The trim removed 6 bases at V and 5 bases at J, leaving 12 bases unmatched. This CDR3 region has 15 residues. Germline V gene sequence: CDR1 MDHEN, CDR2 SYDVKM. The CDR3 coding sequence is TGTGCCAGCAGACCGAGACGGACAGGACCTTATGGCTACACCTTC. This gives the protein CASRPRRTGPYGYTF.

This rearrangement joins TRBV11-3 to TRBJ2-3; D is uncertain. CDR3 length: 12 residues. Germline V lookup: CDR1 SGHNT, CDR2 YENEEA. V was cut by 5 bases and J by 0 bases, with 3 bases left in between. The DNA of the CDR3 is TGTGCCAGCAGCCAAAGCACAGATACGCAGTATTTT. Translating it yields CASSQSTDTQYF. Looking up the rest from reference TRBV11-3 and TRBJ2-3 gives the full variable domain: EAGVVQSPRYKIIEKKQPVAFWCNPISGHNTLYWYLQNLGQGPELLIRYENEEAVDDSQLPKDRFSAERLKGVDSTLKIQPAELGDSAVYLCASSQSTDTQYFGPGTRLTVL.

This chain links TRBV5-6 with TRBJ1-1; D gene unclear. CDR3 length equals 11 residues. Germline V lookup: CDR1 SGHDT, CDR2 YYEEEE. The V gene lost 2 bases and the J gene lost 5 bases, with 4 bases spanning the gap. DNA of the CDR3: TGTGCCAGCAGCTTACAGACTGAAGCTTTCTTT. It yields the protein CASSLQTEAFF. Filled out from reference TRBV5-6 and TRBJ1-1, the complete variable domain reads DAGVTQSPTHLIKTRGQQVTLRCSPKSGHDTVSWYQQALGQGPQFIFQYYEEEERQRGNFPDRFSGHQFPNYSSELNVNALLLGDSALYLCASSLQTEAFFGQGTRLTVV.

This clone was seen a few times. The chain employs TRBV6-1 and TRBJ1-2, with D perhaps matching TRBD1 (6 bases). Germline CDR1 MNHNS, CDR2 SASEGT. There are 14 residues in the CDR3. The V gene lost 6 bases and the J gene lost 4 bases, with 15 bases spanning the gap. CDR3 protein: CASSPQGEGYGYTF. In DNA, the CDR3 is TGTGCCAGCAGCCCACAGGGTGAGGGCTATGGCTACACCTTC.

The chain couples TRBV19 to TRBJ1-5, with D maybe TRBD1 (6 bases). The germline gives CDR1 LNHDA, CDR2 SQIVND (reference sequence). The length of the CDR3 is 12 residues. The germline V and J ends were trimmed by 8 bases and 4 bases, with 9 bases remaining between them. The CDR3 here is CASCRGNQPQHF. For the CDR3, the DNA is TGTGCCAGTTGCAGGGGTAATCAGCCCCAGCATTTT.

The CDR3 nucleotides read TGTGCCAGCAGCGCGGGGTCGGTGAATGTCTACGAGCAGTACTTC. It encodes CASSAGSVNVYEQYF. This chain joins TRBV7-9 and TRBJ2-7, with a weak D call TRBD2 (6 bases). Germline V CDR1 and CDR2: SEHNR, FQNEAQ (reference sequence). The V end was cut by 5 bases, the J end by 3 bases, with 17 bases between. The CDR3 covers 15 residues.

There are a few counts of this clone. The CDR3 reads CASSAGLAVETQYF. CDR3 bases: TGTGCCAGCAGTGCGGGACTAGCGGTGGAGACCCAGTACTTC. This chain connects TRBV25-1 to TRBJ2-5, with 11 nucleotides matching TRBD2. Trimming at V came to 4 bases and at J to 5 bases, leaving 3 bases not matched to a gene. The germline V gene encodes CDR1 MGHDK and CDR2 SYGVNS. The CDR3 is 14 residues long.

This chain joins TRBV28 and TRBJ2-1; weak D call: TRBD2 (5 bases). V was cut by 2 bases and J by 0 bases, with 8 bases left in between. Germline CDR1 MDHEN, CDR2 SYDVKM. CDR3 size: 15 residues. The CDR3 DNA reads TGTGCCAGCAGTTTAAAGCGGAGCTCCTACAATGAGCAGTTCTTC. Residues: CASSLKRSSYNEQFF.

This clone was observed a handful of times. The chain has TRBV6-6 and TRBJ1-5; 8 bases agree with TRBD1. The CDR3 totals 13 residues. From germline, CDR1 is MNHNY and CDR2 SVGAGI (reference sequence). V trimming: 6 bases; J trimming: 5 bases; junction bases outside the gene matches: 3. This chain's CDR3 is CASRLQGDQPQHF. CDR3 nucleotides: TGTGCCAGCAGGTTACAGGGGGATCAGCCCCAGCATTTT.

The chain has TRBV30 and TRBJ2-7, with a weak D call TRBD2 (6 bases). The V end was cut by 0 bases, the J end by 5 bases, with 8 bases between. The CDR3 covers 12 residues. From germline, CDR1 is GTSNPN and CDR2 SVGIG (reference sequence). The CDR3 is CAWSVSSDEQYF. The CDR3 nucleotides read TGTGCCTGGAGTGTATCTAGCGACGAGCAGTACTTC. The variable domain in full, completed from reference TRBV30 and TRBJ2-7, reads SQTIHQWPATLVQPVGSPLSLECTVEGTSNPNLYWYRQAAGRGLQLLFYSVGIGQISSEVPQNLSASRPQDRQFILSSKKLLLSDSGFYLCAWSVSSDEQYFGPGTRLTVT.

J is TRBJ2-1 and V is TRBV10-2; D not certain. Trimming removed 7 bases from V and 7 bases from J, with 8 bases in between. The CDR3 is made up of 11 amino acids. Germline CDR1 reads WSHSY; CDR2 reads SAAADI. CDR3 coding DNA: TGCGCCAGCAACTACGGTAATGAGCAGTTCTTC. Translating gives CASNYGNEQFF.

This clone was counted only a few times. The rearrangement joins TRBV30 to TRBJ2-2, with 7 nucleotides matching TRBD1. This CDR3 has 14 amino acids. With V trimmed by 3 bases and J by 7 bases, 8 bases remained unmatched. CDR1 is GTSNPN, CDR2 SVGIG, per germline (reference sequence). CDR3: CAWSRTGTLGELFF. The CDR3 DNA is TGTGCCTGGAGCCGGACAGGAACCCTCGGGGAGCTGTTTTTT.

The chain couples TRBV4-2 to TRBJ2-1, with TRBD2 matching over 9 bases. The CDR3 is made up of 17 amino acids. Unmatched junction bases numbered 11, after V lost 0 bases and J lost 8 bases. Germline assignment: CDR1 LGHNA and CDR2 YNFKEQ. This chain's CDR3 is CASSQDLMAGGRDEQFF. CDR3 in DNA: TGTGCCAGCAGCCAAGATTTGATGGCGGGGGGGCGGGATGAGCAGTTCTTC.

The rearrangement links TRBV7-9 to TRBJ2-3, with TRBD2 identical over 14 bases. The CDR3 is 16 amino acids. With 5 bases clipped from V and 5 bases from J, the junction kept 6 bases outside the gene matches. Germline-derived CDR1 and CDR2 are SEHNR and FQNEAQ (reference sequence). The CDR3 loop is CASSMTSGRAKDTQYF. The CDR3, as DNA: TGTGCCAGCAGCATGACTAGCGGGAGGGCCAAAGATACGCAGTATTTT.

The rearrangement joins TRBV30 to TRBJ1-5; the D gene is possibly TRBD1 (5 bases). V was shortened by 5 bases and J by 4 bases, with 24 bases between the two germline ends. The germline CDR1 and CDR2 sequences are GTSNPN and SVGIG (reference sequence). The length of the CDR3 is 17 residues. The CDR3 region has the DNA TGTGCCTGGGCCGGTGGGGGAGGGTGGTTAGGGAATCAGCCCCAGCATTTT. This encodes CAWAGGGGWLGNQPQHF.

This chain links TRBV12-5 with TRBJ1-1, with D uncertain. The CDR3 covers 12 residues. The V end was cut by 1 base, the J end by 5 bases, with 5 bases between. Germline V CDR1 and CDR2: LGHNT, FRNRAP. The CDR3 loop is CASGLGRTEAFF. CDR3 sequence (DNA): TGTGCTAGTGGTTTGGGGAGGACTGAAGCTTTCTTT.